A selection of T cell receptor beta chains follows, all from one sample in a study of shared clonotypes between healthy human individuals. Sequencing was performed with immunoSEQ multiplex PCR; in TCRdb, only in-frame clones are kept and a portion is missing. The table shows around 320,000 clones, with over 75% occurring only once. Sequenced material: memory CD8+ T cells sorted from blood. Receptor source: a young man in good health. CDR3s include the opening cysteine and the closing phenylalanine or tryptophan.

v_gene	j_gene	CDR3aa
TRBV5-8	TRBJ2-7	CASSLTWAGDPTYEQYF
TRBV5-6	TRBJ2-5	CASSLPLSVTGETQYF
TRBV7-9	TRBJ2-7	CASSLEETMGEQYF
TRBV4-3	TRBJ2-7	CASSQGPGTVSSYEQYF
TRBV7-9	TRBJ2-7	CASSPRDNSYEQYF
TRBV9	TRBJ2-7	CASSQQGNSGDEQYF
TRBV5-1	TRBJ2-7	CASSPRRPPEEDEQYF
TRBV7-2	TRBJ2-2	CASSFPGLAGGFTGELFF
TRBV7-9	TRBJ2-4	CASSGGTTRKNIQYF
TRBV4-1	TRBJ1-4	CASSQDLEDEQWANEKLFF
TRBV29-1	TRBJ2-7	CSVVTGSSYEQYF